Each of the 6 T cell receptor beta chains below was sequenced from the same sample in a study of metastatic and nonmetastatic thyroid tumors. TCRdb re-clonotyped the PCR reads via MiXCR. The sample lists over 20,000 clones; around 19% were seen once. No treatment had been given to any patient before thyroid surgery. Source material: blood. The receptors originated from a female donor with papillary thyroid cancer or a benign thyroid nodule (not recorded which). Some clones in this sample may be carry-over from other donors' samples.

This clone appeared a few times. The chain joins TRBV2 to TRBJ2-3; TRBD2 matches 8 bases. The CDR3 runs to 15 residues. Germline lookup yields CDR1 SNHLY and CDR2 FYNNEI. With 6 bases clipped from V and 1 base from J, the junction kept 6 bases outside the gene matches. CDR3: CASSLRGVRTDTQYF. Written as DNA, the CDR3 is TGTGCCAGCAGCCTGCGGGGGGTACGCACAGATACGCAGTATTTT.

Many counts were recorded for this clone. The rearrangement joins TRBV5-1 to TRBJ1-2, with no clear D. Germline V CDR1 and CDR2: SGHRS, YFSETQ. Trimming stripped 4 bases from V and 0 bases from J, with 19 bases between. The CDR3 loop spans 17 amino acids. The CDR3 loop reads CASSHPRFESSNYGYTF. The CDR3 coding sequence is TGCGCCAGCAGCCACCCGAGGTTCGAGTCCTCTAACTATGGCTACACCTTC.

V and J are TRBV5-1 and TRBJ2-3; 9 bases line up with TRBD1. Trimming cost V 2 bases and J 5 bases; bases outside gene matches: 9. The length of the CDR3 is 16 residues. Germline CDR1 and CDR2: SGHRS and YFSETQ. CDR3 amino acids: CASSFPGQGFQDTQYF. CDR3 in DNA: TGCGCCAGCAGCTTCCCGGGACAGGGATTCCAAGATACGCAGTATTTT.

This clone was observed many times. The CDR3 coding sequence is TGTGCCAGCAGCTTGCTACTAGCGGACCTCACCGGGGAGCTGTTTTTT. This translates into CASSLLLADLTGELFF. The rearrangement links TRBV7-6 to TRBJ2-2; 8 nucleotides match TRBD2. Trimming took 3 bases from V and 4 from J; bases not matched to a gene: 7. Looked up from germline, CDR1 is SGHVS and CDR2 is FNYEAQ. The CDR3 spans 16 residues.

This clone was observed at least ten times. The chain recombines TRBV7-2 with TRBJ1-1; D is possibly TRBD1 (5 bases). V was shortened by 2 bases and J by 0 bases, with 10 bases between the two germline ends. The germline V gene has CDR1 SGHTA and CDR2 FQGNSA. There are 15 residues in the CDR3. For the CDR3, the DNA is TGTGCCAGCAGCTTATCGGCAGGGATGAACACTGAAGCTTTCTTT. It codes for CASSLSAGMNTEAFF.

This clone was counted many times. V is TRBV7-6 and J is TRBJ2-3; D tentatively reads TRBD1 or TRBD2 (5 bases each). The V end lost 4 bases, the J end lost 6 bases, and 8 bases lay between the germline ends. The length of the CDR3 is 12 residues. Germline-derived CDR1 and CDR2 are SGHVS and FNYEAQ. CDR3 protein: CASSSWGDTQYF. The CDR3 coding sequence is TGTGCCAGCAGCTCTTGGGGGGATACGCAGTATTTT. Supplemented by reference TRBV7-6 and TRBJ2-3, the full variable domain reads GAGVSQSPRYKVTKRGQDVALRCDPISGHVSLYWYRQALGQGPEFLTYFNYEAQQDKSGLPNDRFSAERPEGSISTLTIQRTEQRDSAMYRCASSSWGDTQYFGPGTRLTVL.